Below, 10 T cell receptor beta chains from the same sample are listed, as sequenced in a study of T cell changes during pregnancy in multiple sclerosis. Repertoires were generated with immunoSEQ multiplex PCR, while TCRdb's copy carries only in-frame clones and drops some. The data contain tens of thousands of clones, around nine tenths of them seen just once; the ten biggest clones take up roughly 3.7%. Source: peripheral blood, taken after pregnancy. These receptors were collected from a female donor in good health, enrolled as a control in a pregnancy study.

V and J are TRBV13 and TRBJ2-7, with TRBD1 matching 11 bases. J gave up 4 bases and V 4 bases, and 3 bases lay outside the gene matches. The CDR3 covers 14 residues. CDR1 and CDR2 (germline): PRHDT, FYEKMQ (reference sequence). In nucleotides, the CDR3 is TGTGCCAGCAGCTCCCGGGACAGGGGGTACGAGCAGTACTTC. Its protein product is CASSSRDRGYEQYF.

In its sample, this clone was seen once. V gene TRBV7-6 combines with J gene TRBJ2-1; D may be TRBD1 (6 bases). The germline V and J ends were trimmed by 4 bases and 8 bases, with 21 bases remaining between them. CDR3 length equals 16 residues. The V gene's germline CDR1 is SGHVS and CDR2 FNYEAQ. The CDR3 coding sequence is TGTGCCAGCAGCTCATTACAGGGTAAGATCGTCGATGAGCAGTTCTTC. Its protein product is CASSSLQGKIVDEQFF.

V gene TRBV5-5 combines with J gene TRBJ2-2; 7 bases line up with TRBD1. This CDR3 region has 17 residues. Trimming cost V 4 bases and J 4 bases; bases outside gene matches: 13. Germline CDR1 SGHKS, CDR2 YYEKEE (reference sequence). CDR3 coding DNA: TGTGCCAGCAGCCCCCTTTTAGATTGGACAGGCACCGGGGAGCTGTTTTTT. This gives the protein CASSPLLDWTGTGELFF.

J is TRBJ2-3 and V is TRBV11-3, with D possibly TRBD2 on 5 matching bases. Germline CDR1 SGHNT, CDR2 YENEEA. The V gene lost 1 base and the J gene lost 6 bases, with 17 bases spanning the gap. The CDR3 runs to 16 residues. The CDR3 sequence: CASSLGGSVTTDTQYF. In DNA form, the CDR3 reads TGTGCCAGCAGCTTAGGCGGTAGCGTTACAACCGATACGCAGTATTTT.

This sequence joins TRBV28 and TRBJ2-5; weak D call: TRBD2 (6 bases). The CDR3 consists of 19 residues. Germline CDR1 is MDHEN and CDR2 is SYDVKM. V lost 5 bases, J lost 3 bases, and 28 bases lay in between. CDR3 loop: CASSPPLLQRAPGKETQYF. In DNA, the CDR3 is TGTGCCAGCAGTCCCCCGCTACTACAGCGGGCCCCTGGGAAAGAGACCCAGTACTTC.

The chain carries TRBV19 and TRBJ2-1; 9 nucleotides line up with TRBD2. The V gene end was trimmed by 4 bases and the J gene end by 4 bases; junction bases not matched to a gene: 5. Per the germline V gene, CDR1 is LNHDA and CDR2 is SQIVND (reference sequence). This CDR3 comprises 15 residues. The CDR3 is CASSNRGGGYNEQFF. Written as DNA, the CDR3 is TGTGCCAGTAGTAACCGCGGGGGGGGTTACAATGAGCAGTTCTTC.

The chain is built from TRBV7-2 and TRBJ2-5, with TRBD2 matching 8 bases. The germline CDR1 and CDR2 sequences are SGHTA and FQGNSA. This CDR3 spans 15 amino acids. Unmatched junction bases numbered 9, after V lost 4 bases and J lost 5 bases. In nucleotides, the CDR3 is TGTGCCAGCAGCTCCCGACTAGCGATCGGTGAGACCCAGTACTTC. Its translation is CASSSRLAIGETQYF.

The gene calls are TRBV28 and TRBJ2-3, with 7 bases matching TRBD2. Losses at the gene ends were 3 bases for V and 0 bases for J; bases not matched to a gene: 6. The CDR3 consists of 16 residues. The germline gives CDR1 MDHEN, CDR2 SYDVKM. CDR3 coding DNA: TGTGCCAGCAGTTTTGGGCTAGCGGCTAGCACAGATACGCAGTATTTT. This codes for CASSFGLAASTDTQYF.

CDR3 sequence: CASSKGQGSYEQYF. For the CDR3, the DNA is TGTGCCAGCAGCAAGGGACAGGGAAGTTACGAGCAGTACTTC. The chain is built from TRBV21-1 and TRBJ2-7; TRBD1, the D gene given by the table, was not confirmed from the DNA. TRBV21-1 is tagged as a pseudogene. The CDR3 loop spans 14 amino acids.

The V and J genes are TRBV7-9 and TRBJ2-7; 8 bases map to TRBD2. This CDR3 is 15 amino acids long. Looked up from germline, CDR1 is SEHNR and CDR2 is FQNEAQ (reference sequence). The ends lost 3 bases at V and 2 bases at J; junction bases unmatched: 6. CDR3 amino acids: CASSFVAGRPYEQYF. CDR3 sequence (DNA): TGTGCCAGCAGCTTTGTAGCGGGGCGCCCCTACGAGCAGTACTTC.